Listed here is a single TCR beta chain. Recruited during active infection, patients (from Seattle) were subsequently followed longitudinally. Assay: immunoSEQ multiplex PCR; the TCRdb copy retains only in-frame clones and omits some. The table includes around 120,000 clones, around 90% detected once. These data originate in a study of blood T cell repertoires in COVID-19. Looking at the study overall: From the United States, Italy and Spain came samples of acute and convalescent COVID-19. Nucleic acid was either cDNA or gDNA, and it came from T cells, B-cell-depleted T cells, or PBMCs.

The V segment lost 3 bases and the J segment 8 bases; nucleotides outside the gene matches: 12. CDR3 length: 16 amino acids. The germline V gene has CDR1 LGHDT and CDR2 YNNKEL (reference sequence). Sequences were obtained from peripheral blood. The V gene is TRBV3-1 (or the pseudogene TRBV3-2), the J gene TRBJ2-3, with TRBD2 matching over 9 bases. The clonotype originates from a woman aged 60-75 years with COVID-19, enrolled during active disease. The CDR3 DNA sequence: TGTGCCAGCAGCCAGGCCCCAGCGGGGGGACTAATTACGCAGTATTTT. Its translation is CASSQAPAGGLITQYF.